Listed below are T cell receptor beta chains from one sample, sequenced in a study of control samples from healthy donors and cancer patients. Sequencing used immunoSEQ multiplex PCR; TCRdb keeps in-frame clones, though not all of them. The repertoire holds some 120,000 clones, approximately 90% seen once, with 7.8% in the top ten. Specimen: blood. Receptors were obtained from a woman aged 18-29 years in good health. CDR3s include the opening cysteine and the closing phenylalanine or tryptophan. The order of the fields is D gene, clone size, J gene, V gene, CDR3 DNA, CDR3 protein. D genes are given only for firm matches. Clone size is given for some rows only: seen once, a few or many times, or a class if the clone is expanded.

NA	NA	TRBJ2-1	TRBV23-1	TGCGCCAGCAGTCAAAGGGGAATTAGTAATGAGCAGTTCTTC	CASSQRGISNEQFF
NA	NA	TRBJ1-2	TRBV19	TGTGCCAGTAGTTCACCTCGTGGGACGGGAAAGTTTAACTATGGCTACACCTTC	CASSSPRGTGKFNYGYTF
NA	NA	TRBJ1-1	TRBV29-1	TGCAGCGTAATAGAGGGAGTAGCTTTCTTT	CSVIEGVAFF
NA	NA	TRBJ2-3	TRBV27	TGTGCCAGCAGTACGTGGGATACGCAGTATTTT	CASSTWDTQYF
NA	once	TRBJ2-5	TRBV7-9	TGTGCCAGCAGCTTAATTCGACAGCCTAGGGGGGAAGAGACCCAGTACTTC	CASSLIRQPRGEETQYF
NA	NA	TRBJ2-2	TRBV4-3	TGCGCCAGCAGCCAAGTTACGAGGGACACCGGGGAGCTGTTTTTT	CASSQVTRDTGELFF
TRBD1	NA	TRBJ1-1	TRBV5-1	TGCGCCAGCAGCCCTCGCCCTGGACAGGGGCGGAGCACTGAAGCTTTCTTT	CASSPRPGQGRSTEAFF
NA	NA	TRBJ2-1	TRBV27	TGTGCCAGCAGTTTATTGGGGGTGGGCAGGAATGAGCAGTTCTTC	CASSLLGVGRNEQFF
TRBD1	few	TRBJ1-4	TRBV5-1	TGCGCCAGCAGAACTACAGGGGGGAATGAAAAACTGTTTTTT	CASRTTGGNEKLFF
TRBD1	NA	TRBJ2-5	TRBV19	TGTGCCAGTAGTAACAGGGGCGAGGAGACCCAGTACTTC	CASSNRGEETQYF
NA	NA	TRBJ1-3	TRBV3-1/TRBV3-2	TGTGCCAGCAGCCAACGTCCAGGGAACTCTGGAAACACCATATATTTT	CASSQRPGNSGNTIYF
TRBD2	NA	TRBJ2-7	TRBV2	TGTGCCAGCAGAGCGGGGGCCTACGAGCAGTACTTC	CASRAGAYEQYF
NA	NA	TRBJ2-3	TRBV9	TGTGCCAGCAGCCCGAGCATCATTGCAGATACGCAGTATTTT	CASSPSIIADTQYF
NA	NA	TRBJ2-5	TRBV7-2	TGTGCCAGCCAGGGTGGCTCCAGGACCCAAGAGACCCAGTACTTC	CASQGGSRTQETQYF
NA	NA	TRBJ1-2	TRBV2	TGTGCCAGCTTGATAAGGGAAGTCAACTATGGCTACACCTTC	CASLIREVNYGYTF
NA	NA	TRBJ1-1	TRBV5-6	TGTGCCAGCAGCTTGCGGGGGGTATTAGACACTGAAGCTTTCTTT	CASSLRGVLDTEAFF
NA	NA	TRBJ1-2	TRBV15	TGTGCCACCAGCAGAGATTTCCACCCTGTAAGGGAACCTGAGTACTATGGCTACACCTTC	CATSRDFHPVREPEYYGYTF
NA	NA	TRBJ2-5	TRBV24-1	TGTGCCACCAGTTCGGGGAGACGGGACCAAGAGACCCAGTACTTC	CATSSGRRDQETQYF
NA	NA	TRBJ2-7	TRBV30	TGTGCCTGGAGTGACGGGACACCCCGCTCCTACGAGCAGTACTTC	CAWSDGTPRSYEQYF
NA	NA	TRBJ2-1	TRBV24-1	TGTGCCACCAGTGATTACAGCTTCTCCTCCTACAATGAGCAGTTCTTC	CATSDYSFSSYNEQFF
NA	NA	TRBJ2-3	TRBV2	TGTGCCAGCAGTGATCGGGAGACGGGCACAGATACGCAGTATTTT	CASSDRETGTDTQYF
TRBD2	NA	TRBJ2-1	TRBV7-3	TGTGCCAGCAGCTTACTGGCGGGACTAGCGGGAGTTAATGAGCAGTTCTTC	CASSLLAGLAGVNEQFF
NA	NA	TRBJ1-6	TRBV4-1	TGCGCCAGCAGCCAAGGGTTGCCGGACAGCTCCTATAATTCACCCCTCCACTTT	CASSQGLPDSSYNSPLHF
TRBD2	NA	TRBJ2-3	TRBV10-3	TGTGCCATCAGTGAGACCGGGCTAGCGGGGGGGCCTAGCACAGATACGCAGTATTTT	CAISETGLAGGPSTDTQYF
TRBD2	NA	TRBJ2-7	TRBV12-3/TRBV12-4	TGTGCCAGCAGAAGACTAGCGGGGGAAGAGCAGTACTTC	CASRRLAGEEQYF
NA	NA	TRBJ2-1	TRBV30	TGTGCCTGGAGTGTAGGCCAGAGGCGGGGGCGCTACAATGAGCAGTTCTTC	CAWSVGQRRGRYNEQFF
TRBD2	NA	TRBJ2-3	TRBV3-1/TRBV3-2	TGTGCCAGCAGCCAAGATAGCGGGAGGAAGGCAGATACGCAGTATTTT	CASSQDSGRKADTQYF
NA	once	TRBJ1-1	TRBV6-5	TGTGCCAGCAGTTCCTTCGGGGAAGCCACTGAAGCTTTCTTT	CASSSFGEATEAFF
TRBD1	NA	TRBJ1-2	TRBV5-6	TGTGCCAGCAGCTTGGCCGGACAGGAGTCGCCTAGTAACTATGGCTACACCTTC	CASSLAGQESPSNYGYTF
NA	NA	TRBJ1-2	TRBV29-1	TGCAGCGTTGATTCGGGCTATGGCTACACCTTC	CSVDSGYGYTF
NA	once	TRBJ2-5	TRBV7-9	TGTGCCAGCAGCTTAACACAGGGAAAAGAGACCCAGTACTTC	CASSLTQGKETQYF
NA	NA	TRBJ2-7	TRBV21-1	TGTGCCAGCAGCAAAGAACATTACGCGAAGCGCGATTCCTCCTACGAGCAGTACTTC	CASSKEHYAKRDSSYEQYF
TRBD1	NA	TRBJ1-2	TRBV2	TGTGCCAGCAGCTACGGTTGGGACAGGGGAGGCTACACCTTC	CASSYGWDRGGYTF
NA	NA	TRBJ2-3	TRBV10-3	TGTGCCATCAGTGAGTCTGATTTCTTTAGGGGGGCCAGGCATCGGGATACGCAGTATTTT	CAISESDFFRGARHRDTQYF
TRBD1	NA	TRBJ1-2	TRBV5-1	TGCGCCAGCAGCTTAGGTACAGGGGGCGCGCTTAACTATGGCTACACCTTC	CASSLGTGGALNYGYTF
TRBD1	NA	TRBJ2-5	TRBV2	TGTGCCAGAACAGGACAGGGGGAAGAGACCCAGTACTTC	CARTGQGEETQYF
TRBD1	NA	TRBJ2-7	TRBV7-2	TGTGCCAGCAGCTTAGGACAGGGACCCAGAGTATACGAGCAGTACTTC	CASSLGQGPRVYEQYF
NA	NA	TRBJ1-3	TRBV28	TGTGCCAGCAGTTTGTCGAGCGGAAACTCTGGAAACACCATATATTTT	CASSLSSGNSGNTIYF
NA	once	TRBJ2-3	TRBV7-3	TGTGCCAGCAGCTTAACGACGGTAAACACAGATACGCAGTATTTT	CASSLTTVNTDTQYF
TRBD2	NA	TRBJ2-7	TRBV10-2	TGCGCCAGTAGGACTAGCGGCTTCTACGAGCAGTACTTC	CASRTSGFYEQYF
NA	NA	TRBJ2-3	TRBV28	TGTGCCAGCGGAGCCCTCCGGGATCCCACAGATACGCAGTATTTT	CASGALRDPTDTQYF
NA	NA	TRBJ2-5	TRBV7-6	TGTGCCAGCAGCTCCAGGGCCGGTGAGACCCAGTACTTC	CASSSRAGETQYF
TRBD1	NA	TRBJ2-3	TRBV2	TGTGCCAGCAGTGGAAAGGACAGGGGGCTTGGTACGCAGTATTTT	CASSGKDRGLGTQYF
NA	NA	TRBJ2-3	TRBV7-2	TGTGCCAGCAGCTCCGGGGGCGGATTGGGACCAGATACGCAGTATTTT	CASSSGGGLGPDTQYF
TRBD1	NA	TRBJ2-1	TRBV7-8	TGTGCCAGCAGCTTAGGAAACAGGGGCAAGGGATACAATGAGCAGTTCTTC	CASSLGNRGKGYNEQFF
NA	NA	TRBJ1-6	TRBV6-6	TGTGCCAGCAGTTACGGGCAGGCCTCCAATTCACCCCTCCACTTT	CASSYGQASNSPLHF
TRBD2	few	TRBJ2-5	TRBV7-2	TGTGCCAGCAGCCCCATAGGACTAGCGGGGGGGGGCTGGTCGGCCCAGTACTTC	CASSPIGLAGGGWSAQYF
TRBD2	NA	TRBJ2-1	TRBV18	TGTGCCAGCTCTTCCGGGACTAGCGAGTACAATGAGCAGTTCTTC	CASSSGTSEYNEQFF
NA	NA	TRBJ2-1	TRBV5-1	TGCGCCAGCAGCTTGGACCCAACCTCCTACAATGAGCAGTTCTTC	CASSLDPTSYNEQFF
NA	NA	TRBJ2-6	TRBV11-3	TGTGCCAGCAGCTTAGGCCGACAGGTCCTCTCTGGGGCCAACGTCCTGACTTTC	CASSLGRQVLSGANVLTF
NA	NA	TRBJ1-1	TRBV30	TGTGCCTGGACAGAGATGACTGAAGCTTTCTTT	CAWTEMTEAFF